Listed here is a single T cell receptor (beta chain). This record belongs to a study of cytomegalovirus exposure and HLA in healthy donors. Assay: immunoSEQ multiplex PCR; the TCRdb copy retains only in-frame clones and omits some. The sample has 240,000 or so clones, more than 75% seen once; the top ten hold 1% to 1.5%. Germline trimming cut 8 bases from V and 2 bases from J; bases unmatched to any gene: 3. This CDR3 is 13 amino acids long. The V gene's germline CDR1 is SNHLY and CDR2 FYNNEI. The clonotype comes from a woman aged 25 to 45 in good health and CMV-seropositive. The chain is built from TRBV2 and TRBJ2-5; TRBD2 matches 9 bases. The specimen sequenced was PBMCs. DNA of the CDR3: TGTGCCAGCCGAACTAGCGGGCAAGAGACCCAGTACTTC. Amino acids: CASRTSGQETQYF.